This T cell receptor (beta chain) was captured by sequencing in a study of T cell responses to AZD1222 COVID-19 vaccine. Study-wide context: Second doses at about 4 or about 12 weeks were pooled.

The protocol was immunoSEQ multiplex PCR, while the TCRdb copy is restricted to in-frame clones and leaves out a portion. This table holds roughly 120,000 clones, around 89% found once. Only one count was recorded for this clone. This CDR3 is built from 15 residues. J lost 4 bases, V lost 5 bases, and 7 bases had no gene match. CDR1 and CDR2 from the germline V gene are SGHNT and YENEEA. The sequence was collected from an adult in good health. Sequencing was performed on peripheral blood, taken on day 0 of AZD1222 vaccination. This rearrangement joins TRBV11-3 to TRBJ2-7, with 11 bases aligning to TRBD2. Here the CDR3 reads CASSPTSGSVYEQYF. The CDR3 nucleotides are TGTGCCAGCAGCCCAACTAGCGGGAGCGTTTACGAGCAGTACTTC.